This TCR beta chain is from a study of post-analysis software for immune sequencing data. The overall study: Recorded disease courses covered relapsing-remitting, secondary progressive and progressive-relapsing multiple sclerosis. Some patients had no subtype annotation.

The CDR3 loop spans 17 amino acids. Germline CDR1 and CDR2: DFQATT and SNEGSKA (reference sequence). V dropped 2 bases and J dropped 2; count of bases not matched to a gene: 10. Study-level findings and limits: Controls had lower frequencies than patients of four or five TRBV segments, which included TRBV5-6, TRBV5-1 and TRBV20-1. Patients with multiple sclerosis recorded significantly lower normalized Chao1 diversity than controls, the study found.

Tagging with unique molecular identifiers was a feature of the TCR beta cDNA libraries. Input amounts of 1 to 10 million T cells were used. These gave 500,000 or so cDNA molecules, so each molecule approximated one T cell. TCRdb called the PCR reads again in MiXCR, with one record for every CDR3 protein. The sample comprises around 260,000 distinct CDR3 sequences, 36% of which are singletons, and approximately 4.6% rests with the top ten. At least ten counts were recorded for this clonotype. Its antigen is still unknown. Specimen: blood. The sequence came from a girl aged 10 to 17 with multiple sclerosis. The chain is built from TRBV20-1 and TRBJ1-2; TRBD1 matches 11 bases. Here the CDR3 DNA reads TGCAGTGCTAGATACCAGAGCCGGGACAGGGGGAACTATGGCTACACCTTC. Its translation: CSARYQSRDRGNYGYTF.